These 10 T cell receptor beta chains were sequenced from one sample in a study of post-analysis software for immune sequencing data. These receptors are not linked to any known antigen. Study conclusions and caveats: In patients, TRBV5-6, TRBV5-1 and TRBV20-1 belonged to four or five TRBV segments found more frequently than in controls.

Unique molecular identifiers were built into the TCR beta cDNA libraries. TCRdb recomputed calls from the PCR reads with MiXCR, one row per CDR3 protein. The table shows roughly 600,000 distinct CDR3 sequences, with around 44% occurring only once. Sequences were obtained from blood. These receptors all come from a girl aged 10 to 17 with multiple sclerosis.

This clonotype was seen a few times. The chain uses TRBV6-6 and TRBJ2-7; perhaps TRBD1 as D (6 bases). Trimming took off 0 bases at V and 6 bases at J, with 6 bases between the two ends. CDR1 and CDR2 from the germline V gene are MNHNY and SVGAGI (reference sequence). This CDR3 has 12 residues. Written as DNA, the CDR3 is TGTGCCAGCAGTTACTCCAGGGGCGAGCAGTACTTC. It codes for CASSYSRGEQYF.

The chain joins TRBV7-9 to TRBJ1-6; D is unresolved. The length of the CDR3 is 16 residues. Germline-derived CDR1 and CDR2 are SEHNR and FQNEAQ (reference sequence). V shed 2 bases and J shed 3 bases, with 11 bases lying between them. CDR3 region: CASSLPWEYYNSPLHF. The DNA of the CDR3 is TGTGCCAGCAGCTTACCTTGGGAGTACTATAATTCACCCCTCCACTTT.

The gene calls are TRBV7-8 and TRBJ2-4, with 7 nucleotides matching TRBD1. Germline V CDR1 and CDR2: SGHVS, FQNEAQ. The trim removed 5 bases at V and 0 bases at J, leaving 16 bases unmatched. The CDR3 contains 19 residues. CDR3 region: CASSRDSGISGIAKNIQYF. Here the CDR3 DNA reads TGTGCCAGCAGCCGGGACAGCGGAATAAGTGGGATAGCCAAAAACATTCAGTACTTC. Based on the CDR3 plus reference TRBV7-8 and TRBJ2-4, the full variable domain is GAGVSQSPRYKVAKRGQDVALRCDPISGHVSLFWYQQALGQGPEFLTYFQNEAQLDKSGLPSDRFFAERPEGSVSTLKIQRTQQEDSAVYLCASSRDSGISGIAKNIQYFGAGTRLSVL.

V gene TRBV27 combines with J gene TRBJ1-5; D ambiguous. The CDR3 covers 12 residues. The V gene lost 6 bases and the J gene lost 3 bases, with 6 bases spanning the gap. From germline, CDR1 is MNHEY and CDR2 SMNVEV (reference sequence). The CDR3 nucleotides are TGTGCCAGCAGCCCCCTCAATCAGCCCCAGCATTTT. Protein sequence: CASSPLNQPQHF.

This clonotype was seen a handful of times. V usage is TRBV9 and J usage is TRBJ2-3; 8 bases line up with TRBD2. The germline CDR1 and CDR2 sequences are SGDLS and YYNGEE. This CDR3 has 16 residues. V was pared by 0 bases and J by 2 bases, with 5 bases of the junction left unmatched. This CDR3 reads CASSVDPGGYTDTQYF. CDR3 coding DNA: TGTGCCAGCAGCGTAGATCCGGGGGGGTACACAGATACGCAGTATTTT.

The chain couples TRBV6-5 to TRBJ1-5; tentatively, D is TRBD1 (5 bases). The CDR3 covers 12 residues. Trimming pared 5 bases from V and 11 bases from J, leaving 13 bases between. Germline-derived CDR1 and CDR2 are MNHEY and SVGAGI. The CDR3 nucleotides are TGTGCCAGCAGTAGAGTGGGGGGGTCCCAGCATTTT. Amino acids: CASSRVGGSQHF.

The gene calls are TRBV27 and TRBJ1-5; possible D gene TRBD1, 6 bases. V was clipped by 5 bases and J by 6 bases, with 20 bases between them. The CDR3 runs 16 residues. CDR1 is MNHEY, CDR2 SMNVEV, per germline (reference sequence). The CDR3 spells CASSAQGNGEVQPQHF. The CDR3 nucleotides are TGTGCCAGCAGTGCACAGGGAAACGGAGAAGTTCAGCCCCAGCATTTT.

The J gene is TRBJ1-5, the V gene TRBV6-5; no clear D gene. Trimming shortened V by 2 bases and J by 0 bases, and 2 bases separated the two germline ends. Germline CDR1 reads MNHEY; CDR2 reads SVGAGI. CDR3 size: 13 residues. CDR3 nucleotides: TGTGCCAGCAGTTACGGTAGCAATCAGCCCCAGCATTTT. Translated, it gives CASSYGSNQPQHF.

This clonotype has a single count. The chain couples TRBV5-1 to TRBJ2-1, with a possible D match to TRBD2 (6 bases). V dropped 0 bases and J dropped 6 bases, with 16 bases sitting between them. CDR1 is SGHRS and CDR2 is YFSETQ in the germline V gene. The CDR3 loop spans 16 amino acids. The CDR3 DNA reads TGCGCCAGCAGCTTGGGGTATGCGGGACTCAGCAATGAGCAGTTCTTC. It yields the protein CASSLGYAGLSNEQFF.

The rearrangement uses TRBV4-1 and TRBJ2-7; D may be TRBD1 or TRBD2 (7 bases each). The CDR3 contains 17 residues. Germline V gives CDR1 MGHRA, CDR2 YSYEKL. The V end lost 2 bases, the J end lost 5 bases, and 22 bases lay between the germline ends. The CDR3 here is CASSQKTGRDFGDEQYF. The DNA for the CDR3 is TGCGCCAGCAGCCAAAAGACAGGGAGGGACTTCGGGGACGAGCAGTACTTC.